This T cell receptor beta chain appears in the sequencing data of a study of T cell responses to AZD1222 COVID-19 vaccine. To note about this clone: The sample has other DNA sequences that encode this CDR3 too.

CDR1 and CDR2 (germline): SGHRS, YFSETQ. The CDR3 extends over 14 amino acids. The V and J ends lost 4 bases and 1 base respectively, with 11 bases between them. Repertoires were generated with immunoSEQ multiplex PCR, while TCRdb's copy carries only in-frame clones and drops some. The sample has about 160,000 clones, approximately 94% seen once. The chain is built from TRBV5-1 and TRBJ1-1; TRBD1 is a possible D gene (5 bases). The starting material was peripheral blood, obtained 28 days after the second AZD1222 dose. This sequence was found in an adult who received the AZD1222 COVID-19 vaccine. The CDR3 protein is CASSPGTANTEAFF. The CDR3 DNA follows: TGCGCCAGCAGCCCCGGGACGGCGAACACTGAAGCTTTCTTT.